Below are 9 T cell receptor beta chains sequenced from a single sample in a study of cytomegalovirus exposure and HLA in healthy donors. The PCR ran on 60 Vbeta and 13 Jbeta primers. Measured with immunoSEQ multiplex PCR; TCRdb has only the in-frame clones, and not every one. Of about 98,000 clones listed, around 80% were seen once; the top ten hold around 17%. The sequencing sample was made of PBMCs. All receptors derive from a man between 60 and 70 years old in good health and CMV-seropositive.

The chain couples TRBV18 to TRBJ2-4; TRBD1 agrees at 7 bases. CDR3 length: 15 amino acids. Germline values: CDR1 KGHSH, CDR2 LQKENI. V shed 0 bases, J shed 4 bases, and the junction held 3 bases outside the gene matches. The DNA for the CDR3 is TGTGCCAGCTCACCACCCGGGACAGAGAAAAACATTCAGTACTTC. It codes for CASSPPGTEKNIQYF.

The count of this clone is one. V is TRBV4-1 and J is TRBJ2-7; no firm D call. Per the germline V gene, CDR1 is MGHRA and CDR2 is YSYEKL. Trimming shortened V by 4 bases and J by 0 bases, and 13 bases separated the two germline ends. There are 15 residues in the CDR3. This CDR3 reads CASSLSATGSYEQYF. The CDR3 DNA is TGCGCCAGCAGCCTGTCGGCTACGGGCTCCTACGAGCAGTACTTC.

The rearrangement links TRBV5-1 to TRBJ2-5; TRBD1 is a possible D gene (5 bases). The J call could be wrong; TRBJ2-7 is a better fit for the DNA end. Germline V lookup: CDR1 SGHRS, CDR2 YFSETQ. The CDR3 totals 14 residues. CDR3 in amino acids: CASSLTGSSYEQYF. The CDR3 bases are TGCGCCAGCAGCTTGACAGGTTCTTCCTACGAGCAGTACTTC.

The rearrangement links TRBV29-1 to TRBJ2-1, with a possible D match to TRBD2 (7 bases). CDR1 and CDR2 from the germline V gene are SQVTM and ANQGSEA. This CDR3 has 13 amino acids. V shed 4 bases and J shed 6 bases, with 13 bases lying between them. The CDR3: CSVAGGQFNEQFF. The CDR3 DNA sequence: TGCAGCGTTGCGGGGGGCCAATTCAATGAGCAGTTCTTC.

The chain combines TRBV6-5 with TRBJ2-5; D gene ambiguous. The DNA end lines up better with TRBJ2-7; the J call may be wrong. The CDR3 consists of 11 residues. CDR1 and CDR2 from the germline V gene are MNHEY and SVGAGI. CDR3 bases: TGTGCCAGCAGTCAAGAATACGAGCAGTACTTC. Translating it yields CASSQEYEQYF.

This clone was seen more than once but under ten times. One junction end disagrees with the germline gene, perhaps due to a read error. The chain has TRBV7-7 and TRBJ2-2, with D possibly being TRBD1 (5 bases). This CDR3 is 15 amino acids long. Germline V lookup: CDR1 SSHAT, CDR2 FNYEAQ (reference sequence). CDR3 sequence: CASSSGRGRVGELFF. The CDR3 nucleotides read TGTGCTAGCAGCTCAGGACGAGGCAGGGTCGGGGAGCTGTTTTTT.

The rearrangement uses TRBV27 and TRBJ1-5, with 8 nucleotides matching TRBD1. V dropped 5 bases and J dropped 6; count of bases not matched to a gene: 6. This CDR3 has 14 amino acids. The germline gives CDR1 MNHEY, CDR2 SMNVEV (reference sequence). CDR3 protein: CASSTQGAGQPQHF. CDR3 DNA sequence: TGTGCCAGCAGTACTCAGGGGGCTGGTCAGCCCCAGCATTTT.

The chain links TRBV5-6 to TRBJ1-2; 7 bases match TRBD1. V trimming: 0 bases; J trimming: 4 bases; junction bases outside the gene matches: 6. The CDR3 sequence is 15 residues long. Looked up from germline, CDR1 is SGHDT and CDR2 is YYEEEE. The CDR3 loop is CASSLEDRRLYGYTF. The CDR3 coding sequence is TGTGCCAGCAGCTTGGAGGACAGGAGACTCTATGGCTACACCTTC.

The chain employs TRBV5-1 and TRBJ2-2; D might be TRBD1 (6 bases). Trimming pared 4 bases from V and 2 bases from J, leaving 12 bases between. Germline V gene data show CDR1 as SGHRS and CDR2 as YFSETQ. The CDR3 contains 15 residues. The CDR3 nucleotides read TGCGCCAGCAGCAAGGACAGATTTAACACCGGGGAGCTGTTTTTT. Amino acid sequence: CASSKDRFNTGELFF.